This TCR beta chain stems from a study of CD8+CD57+ T cells in acquired aplastic anemia. Patients selected for sequencing had displayed CD8+CD57+ cell expansion by flow cytometry. V lost 7 bases and J lost 8; bases outside the gene matches: 2. CDR3 length: 13 amino acids. Germline assignment: CDR1 LNHDA and CDR2 SQIVND (reference sequence). Both TCR beta VDJ combination and CDR3 sequence profiling were carried out. Genomic DNA was the template for this profiling. TCRdb redid the calling of the reads with MiXCR, one entry per CDR3 protein. Found here are about 150,000 distinct CDR3 sequences, approximately 52% of them singletons; the top ten hold 9.5% to 15%.

The clonotype originates from a human donor with aplastic anemia. V usage is TRBV19 and J usage is TRBJ2-4, with TRBD2 identical over 13 bases. The sequencing sample was made of sorted CD4+, CD8+, or CD8+CD57+ T cells (not recorded which) from PBMCs. DNA for the CDR3: TGTGCCAGTATTGGGACTAGCGGGGACATTCAGTACTTC. This translates into CASIGTSGDIQYF.